This note documents a single T cell receptor (beta chain) sequence. The antigen it binds to is not known. The junction shows a germline mismatch at one end, possibly a read error. In total, 500 to 700 healthy bone marrow donors made up the cohort. Cohort members were all nominally healthy when sampled, although unrecorded immune exposures were likely present. The donor tested CMV seronegative, placing the donor among the 300 to 400 seronegative members of the cohort. A peripheral blood sample was provided by each donor, and peripheral blood mononuclear cells were used for TCR beta sequencing. Genomic DNA extraction from the blood cell samples was performed with the Qiagen DNeasy Blood Extraction Kit. These data are taken from a study of cytomegalovirus exposure and HLA in healthy donors (dated by TCRdb to about 2017). For context, the study as a whole: An earlier analysis of 550 to 700 of the donors reported more than 250 Gb of sequence data and roughly 110 million unique TCR beta sequences from about 200 million T cells. In the later analysis, no new phenotypic data were used to find candidate immune exposures; instead, reliance was placed on TCR beta sequences and their occurrence across donors. On average, 235,054 unique TCR beta nucleotide sequences were sequenced per donor among about 400 genotyped donors of the cohort, with about 17% of those sequences being non-productive. Among the roughly 390 genotyped donors, under 90% belonged to the genetic ancestry cluster associated with self-reported Caucasian donors. The study combined high-throughput TCR immunosequencing, statistical association of individual TCRs with disease status, and machine learning to predict cytomegalovirus infection status. In a later genetic analysis, genome-wide SNP genotypes for about three fifths of the 666 donors were used, and that subset was treated as a discovery cohort. In an earlier analysis of a few hundred of the donors, high-throughput TCR beta sequencing was used to judge whether each TCR beta V gene segment behaved as functional or pseudogenic. A separate validation cohort of approximately 130 different subjects was used in addition to the roughly 700-subject first cohort. HLA typing included class I and class II loci at four-digit resolution. The study aimed to test whether cataloging public T cell receptors could reveal signatures of past pathogen exposure. Donor age, sex, ethnicity and CMV serostatus were compiled together with the repertoire data. Roughly 5 DR-DQ haplotypes were handled as single units for association and clustering, since linkage in the cohort was strong. All discovery cohort repertoires had been generated using a single sequencing platform. The study used immunosequencing to profile the T cell repertoires of 670 or so subjects and linked those repertoires to cytomegalovirus serostatus. The number of typed donors differed by locus: roughly 620-630 for A, B, C, DRB1 and DQB1; approximately 520 for DQA1; roughly 600 for DPA1; and some 470 for DPB1. Approximately 310 gigabases of sequencing data and approximately 80 million unique TCR sequences were included in an early release covering roughly 600 HLA-typed donors. To study patterns of TCR occurrence, a later analysis re-analyzed previously published TCR beta repertoires from 650 to 750 donors and added high-resolution HLA genotyping.

The investigation overall reported the following: In a later genetic analysis, fewer N-insertions in productive TCRs were reported among donors in an Asian-associated ancestry cluster than the 666-donor mean. Most TCR sequences were seen in very few donors, while some public TCRs were found in many individuals. Three of the identified cytomegalovirus-associated TCR beta chains were confirmed in vitro to be specific for cytomegalovirus antigens. Because counts were too low, about 18 rarely observed V segments, including chromosome 9 orphons, were left out of the earlier analysis of 587 of the donors. A further reported finding was that TCR beta sequences accurately predicted the HLA-A and HLA-B alleles for most subjects in the first cohort. A later analysis reported that several top co-occurrence clusters appeared linked to parvovirus B19, influenza, CMV and Epstein-Barr virus. CMV serostatus was the only immune exposure information available for the cohort. A cluster of highly shared sequence variants was judged likely to be a technical artifact of the sequencing pipeline. Some IMGT-functional V segments, including TRBV6-2 and TRBV6-3, could not be told apart with the 87-base-pair reads, so those segments were excluded. Correlated functional status among segregating V segments might reflect linkage disequilibrium, but an unknown experimental factor could not be ruled out. Specific HLA alleles were associated with over 15,000 TCR beta sequences at a false discovery rate of 0.05 in a later analysis. According to the authors, the approach could potentially be generalized to other disease states and immunological phenotypes. Cytomegalovirus status was reported to be diagnosed by the classifier with high specificity and sensitivity in both the original and validation cohorts. Presence/absence analyses assumed roughly uniform sequencing depth across donors, an assumption that may not hold. Only TCR beta chains were sequenced in this cohort, and the absence of alpha or paired-chain data limited detectable features. According to a later analysis, most CMV-associated TCR beta chains appeared to be HLA-restricted, and the HLA associations seemed to be driven largely by CMV exposure. In an earlier analysis of about 600 of the donors, most TCR beta V segments appeared in productive rearrangements about 90% or about 30% of the time, broadly matching IMGT annotations. Strong co-occurrence of HLA alleles, especially DR and DQ, made assigning TCR associations to individual alleles difficult. In a later analysis, the rate of TCR association differed among HLA loci, with DRB1 alleles having the most associated TCRs and HLA-C alleles having the fewest. In the study, some 160 TCR beta chains were listed as associated with cytomegalovirus. Because HLA typing was unavailable for some donors at each locus, only the typed subset was used in association tests. Compared with equally common non-associated chains, HLA-associated TCR beta chains in a later analysis were more clonally expanded and had lower generation probabilities. In a later genetic analysis, a missense DCLRE1C variant was associated with V-gene and J-gene trimming of TCR beta chains, and the association was replicated in an independent cohort.

Taken from cysteine to phenylalanine, the CDR3 has 13 residues. Only the CDR3 part of the read is kept: 39 bases, read in frame from the first base. In the germline V gene (reference sequence), CDR1 corresponds to SEHNR and CDR2 to FQNEAQ. The library was made by the immunoSEQ multiplex PCR assay. For the multiplex PCR, a mixture combining 60 forward primers for TCR Vbeta segments and 13 reverse primers for TCR Jbeta segments was used. The CDR3 region of rearranged TCR beta genes was amplified from genomic DNA with a multiplex PCR assay. The amplified TCR beta libraries were sequenced on the Illumina HiSeq System as 87-base-pair reads. As for the original processing: Across the 700 or so repertoires, a later analysis counted roughly 77 million unique TCR beta chains, roughly 11 million of which were shared by at least two donors. To remove PCR and sequencing errors, raw reads were error-corrected and collapsed into unique sequences using a nearest-neighbor algorithm that merged closely related sequences. V, D and J gene segments were assigned by aligning CDR3 sequences to IMGT reference sequences. Each retained sequence needed at least a six-nucleotide match to both a V gene segment and a J gene segment. A rearrangement was called productive if the CDR3 had no stop codons and remained in frame with V and J, and every other rearrangement was called non-productive. CDR3 was defined by IMGT convention, running from the second conserved V-encoded cysteine to the conserved J-encoded phenylalanine. The earlier analysis of about 570 of the donors excluded any sequence lacking an unambiguous match to a single V gene segment. An earlier analysis of several hundred of the donors classified V segments as functional when productive rearrangements were above 56.7% and as segregating when the standard deviation between donors was above 5%. A statistical classification framework was built to diagnose cytomegalovirus status from the catalog of TCR beta chain sequences. In a later analysis, V and J genes were assigned by comparing TCR nucleotide sequences against IMGT/GENE-DB human TR gene sequences. The TCRdist pipeline was used in a later analysis to assign CDR3 sequences and most-parsimonious VDJ recombination scenarios. In a later analysis, every TCR beta chain was defined by the combination of its CDR3 amino acid sequence and its V-gene family, and reads without a unique V-gene family were dropped. As a way to deal with suspected cross-contamination and a sequencing artifact, a later analysis dropped 450 to 600 nucleotide sequences that were highly shared and had low generation probability. For each public chain, a later analysis derived a clonal expansion index from normalized ranks of inferred template counts within each repertoire. Generation probabilities in a later analysis came from a VDJ recombination model fitted to out-of-frame rearrangements, and those results were checked against IGoR. Hypergeometric tests were used in a later analysis to score TCR-TCR, TCR-HLA and TCR-CMV co-occurrence, with a repertoire-size bias correction applied to the TCR pairs. To estimate false discovery rates, a later analysis permuted the HLA or CMV assignments 20 times. In a later analysis, co-occurring TCRs were grouped with DBSCAN, and TCRdist sequence similarity was added when clustering was performed within HLA-allele-positive subsets. Repertoires with fewer than 30,000 or more than 120,000 public chains were left out of co-occurrence clustering, as were roughly five repertoires with anomalous nucleotide sharing. The immuneACCESS repertoire file appears here via TCRdb, limited to in-frame rearrangements. These files lack a portion of the clones; in checked studies, under half of the deficit traces to unresolved V genes, and the cause of the others is not known. V and J calls and clone size are copied from that table; D and trimming were computed from the DNA. This sample has about 170,000 clones in its table, and about four fifths of those were observed once. Approximately 2.2% of the sample is taken by the ten largest.

This chain joins TRBV7-9 to TRBJ1-5; there is no confident call for the D gene. This sequence was found in a woman aged 45-65 years in good health and CMV-seronegative. The sequenced sample consisted of PBMCs. Here is the DNA: TGTTCCAGCAGCTTAATTAACTCTCAGCCCCAGCATTTT. Its protein product is CSSSLINSQPQHF.